The subject of this entry is one TCR beta chain. The antigen is unknown. These data are taken from a study of cytomegalovirus exposure and HLA in healthy donors. V lost 7 bases, J lost 2 bases, and 24 bases lay in between. Per the germline V gene, CDR1 is MGHDK and CDR2 is SYGVNS. The CDR3 covers 17 residues. The study's findings and limits: Reports credit the classifier with highly specific, highly sensitive diagnosis of cytomegalovirus status. There were three CMV-associated chains whose specificity for CMV antigens was confirmed in vitro. Altogether, some 170 TCR beta chains were recorded as cytomegalovirus-associated.

Produced via immunoSEQ multiplex PCR; TCRdb's table is partial and in-frame only. The data show just under 75,000 clones, just under 95% seen once. The V gene is TRBV25-1, the J gene TRBJ2-7; a possible D gene is TRBD2 (6 bases). Sequencing used PBMCs. The TCR was taken from a woman between 18 and 30 years old in good health and CMV-seropositive. CDR3 DNA sequence: TGTGCCAGCAATGCTGTAGTGGAGGGCGTAATTCCCTACGAGCAGTACTTC. This sequence encodes CASNAVVEGVIPYEQYF.